Listed below are T cell receptor beta chains from one sample, sequenced in a study of cytomegalovirus exposure and HLA in healthy donors. TCRdb's copy holds only in-frame clones and misses some; the assay was immunoSEQ multiplex PCR. The table has 85,000 to 100,000 clones, over 60% seen once; the top ten hold approximately 15%. Sequencing used PBMCs. All receptors derive from a man in his sixties in good health and CMV-seropositive. Each CDR3 is given with its conserved first and last residue. The D gene is left open where the match is weak. Rows may omit the clone size; those that give it use once, few, many or a size class.

J gene: TRBJ2-5
D gene: TRBD1
V gene: TRBV6-5
clone size: -
CDR3 DNA: TGTGCCAGCAGTTACGGAAACAGGGGGTTGGAGACCCAGTACTTC
CDR3 protein: CASSYGNRGLETQYF

J gene: TRBJ1-6
D gene: -
V gene: TRBV4-1
clone size: -
CDR3 DNA: TGCGCCAGCAGCCAAACGACGGGGGGTTCACCCCTCCACTTT
CDR3 protein: CASSQTTGGSPLHF

J gene: TRBJ2-7
D gene: -
V gene: TRBV11-2
clone size: -
CDR3 DNA: TGTGCCAGCAGCATAGAACTAGTAAACAACGAGCAGTACTTC
CDR3 protein: CASSIELVNNEQYF

J gene: TRBJ2-5
D gene: TRBD2
V gene: TRBV5-1
clone size: -
CDR3 DNA: TGCGCCAGCAGCTCGGGAGGGGGAACTCAAGAGACCCAGTACTTC
CDR3 protein: CASSSGGGTQETQYF

J gene: TRBJ1-5
D gene: -
V gene: TRBV7-6
clone size: few
CDR3 DNA: TGTGCCAGCAGCCGAGGGCCCCTGAGCAATCAGCCCCAGCATTTT
CDR3 protein: CASSRGPLSNQPQHF

J gene: TRBJ1-5
D gene: TRBD1
V gene: TRBV2
clone size: -
CDR3 DNA: TGTGCCAGCAGTTATGGACAGGGTGGTCAGCCCCAGCATTTT
CDR3 protein: CASSYGQGGQPQHF

J gene: TRBJ2-7
D gene: TRBD1
V gene: TRBV5-1
clone size: once
CDR3 DNA: TGCGCCAGCAGATCCGGACAGGGAAGCTCCTACGAGCAGTACTTC
CDR3 protein: CASRSGQGSSYEQYF

J gene: TRBJ1-4
D gene: -
V gene: TRBV19
clone size: -
CDR3 DNA: TGTGCCAGTAGTATAGCGATGACAGGCACCCGGTCAACTAATGAAAAACTGTTTTTT
CDR3 protein: CASSIAMTGTRSTNEKLFF

J gene: TRBJ2-1
D gene: TRBD1
V gene: TRBV6-1
clone size: -
CDR3 DNA: TGTGCCAGCAGTCTCTCCGGGACAGAGAACAATGAGCAGTTCTTC
CDR3 protein: CASSLSGTENNEQFF

J gene: TRBJ2-5
D gene: TRBD1
V gene: TRBV25-1
clone size: -
CDR3 DNA: TGTGCCAGCACGGACAGGGGGAAAGAGACCCAGTACTTC
CDR3 protein: CASTDRGKETQYF

J gene: TRBJ1-6
D gene: -
V gene: TRBV28
clone size: -
CDR3 DNA: TGTGCCAGCAGGGGAAGTACAGGGAACGGATCACCCCTCCACTTT
CDR3 protein: CASRGSTGNGSPLHF

J gene: TRBJ1-1
D gene: -
V gene: TRBV6-5
clone size: -
CDR3 DNA: TGTGCCAGCAGTTACTCGAGAAGTTTTGAGAACACTGAAGCTTTCTTT
CDR3 protein: CASSYSRSFENTEAFF

J gene: TRBJ2-7
D gene: -
V gene: TRBV7-9
clone size: once
CDR3 DNA: TGTTCCAGCAGCAAGACAGATGTTGTGCAGTACTTC
CDR3 protein: CSSSKTDVVQYF

J gene: TRBJ1-2
D gene: -
V gene: TRBV6-1
clone size: -
CDR3 DNA: TGTGCCAGCAACCGTATTCTTCAGGGAAGCTATGGCTACACCTTC
CDR3 protein: CASNRILQGSYGYTF

J gene: TRBJ2-7
D gene: TRBD1
V gene: TRBV5-4
clone size: -
CDR3 DNA: TGTGCCAGCAGCTTTGGGACAGGGGCCTACGAGCAGTACTTC
CDR3 protein: CASSFGTGAYEQYF

J gene: TRBJ1-2
D gene: -
V gene: TRBV19
clone size: -
CDR3 DNA: TGTGCCAGTAGTACAGGGGTTGGGGGCTACACCTTC
CDR3 protein: CASSTGVGGYTF